This T cell receptor (beta chain) emerged from a study of CD4 T cells in relation to SARS-CoV-2 and coronaviruses. Using immunoSEQ multiplex PCR, the repertoire was profiled, and TCRdb retains in-frame clones only, with some absent. Of some 65,000 clones listed, over 70% are singletons. The CDR3 contains 16 residues. The J segment lost 5 bases and the V segment lost 4 bases, leaving 15 bases of the junction unmatched. Per the germline V gene, CDR1 is SGHTS and CDR2 is YDEGEE. The unexposed donors gave CD4+ T cells in about 2011-2018, prior to COVID-19. The chain has TRBV5-8 and TRBJ2-7, with 7 bases identical to TRBD1. The sample taken for sequencing was memory CD4+ T cells from PBMCs. The sequence derives from a human donor in good health. CDR3 coding DNA: TGTGCCAGCAGCCCCGGCCTGCTTGGGACAGTCGACGAGCAGTACTTC. Its protein product is CASSPGLLGTVDEQYF.